The 24 T cell receptor beta chains given below trace back to one sample, sequenced in a study of a mutant IDH1 vaccine in newly diagnosed glioma (dated by TCRdb to the early 2020s). The time point label corresponds to: week 35, safety follow-up. Every vaccine dose consisted of 300 ug of a 20-mer mutant IDH1 peptide in Montanide, administered subcutaneously together with topical imiquimod. Library construction relied on the immunoSEQ multiplex PCR assay. As stored in TCRdb, this immuneACCESS dataset retains in-frame rearrangements with V and J assigned. A fraction of the clones does not appear; measured against another copy, unresolved V genes explain less than half of the discrepancy, and the remainder lacks a known reason. The table for this sample lists 35,000 to 45,000 clones; 65% to 90% of them were counted only once. Roughly 5.6% of the sample rests with the top ten. Antigen specificity for these receptors is unknown.

The specimen comprised PBMCs, sampled from a glioma patient whose treatment included an IDH1 peptide vaccine. These receptors came from a woman between 50 and 59 years old with glioma.

This clone was seen more than once but under ten times. The J gene is TRBJ1-2, the V gene TRBV7-9; a weak D match, TRBD1 (5 bases). The CDR3 length is 12 residues. Germline CDR1 reads SEHNR; CDR2 reads FQNEAQ (reference sequence). The V end lost 5 bases, the J end lost 6 bases, and 10 bases lay between the germline ends. CDR3 sequence (DNA): TGTGCCAGCAGCCTGGGGGAGCATGGCTACACCTTC. Amino acid sequence: CASSLGEHGYTF.

The V call is TRBV29-1, the J call TRBJ1-2; D remains unclear. The CDR3 runs 12 residues. Per the germline V gene, CDR1 is SQVTM and CDR2 is ANQGSEA. Trimming stripped 7 bases from V and 3 bases from J, with 12 bases between. CDR3 sequence reads: CSAQPGDYGYTF. The CDR3 bases are TGCAGCGCCCAGCCGGGAGACTATGGCTACACCTTC.

The V and J genes are TRBV18 and TRBJ1-1; weak D call: TRBD1 (5 bases). V lost 1 base, J lost 0 bases, and 9 bases lay in between. The germline V gene has CDR1 KGHSH and CDR2 LQKENI. CDR3 length: 15 amino acids. CDR3 nucleotide sequence: TGTGCCAGCTCACCACAGGGACTTGTGAACACTGAAGCTTTCTTT. Translating gives CASSPQGLVNTEAFF.

The V gene is TRBV2, the J gene TRBJ1-1; the D gene is possibly TRBD1 (6 bases). V was cut by 8 bases and J by 4 bases, with 20 bases left in between. CDR1 is SNHLY and CDR2 is FYNNEI in the germline V gene. CDR3 length equals 15 residues. This CDR3 reads CASHPHWGPGTEAFF. The DNA for the CDR3 is TGTGCCAGCCACCCACACTGGGGGCCTGGCACTGAAGCTTTCTTT.

This clone was counted only a few times. The genes are TRBV30 and TRBJ2-5, with D uncertain. Trimming pared 5 bases from V and 3 bases from J, leaving 13 bases between. There are 13 residues in the CDR3. Germline CDR1 reads GTSNPN; CDR2 reads SVGIG (reference sequence). The CDR3 loop reads CAWGKAPKETQYF. CDR3 nucleotide sequence: TGTGCCTGGGGGAAGGCTCCAAAAGAGACCCAGTACTTC.

The table lists this clone with a count of one. CDR3 coding DNA: TGCGCCAGCAGCTTGGCACAGGGTAACACTGAAGCTTTCTTT. This gives the protein CASSLAQGNTEAFF. This chain joins TRBV5-1 and TRBJ1-1, with D perhaps matching TRBD1 (6 bases). V dropped 0 bases and J dropped 2 bases, with 8 bases sitting between them. The CDR3 sequence is 14 residues long. CDR1 SGHRS and CDR2 YFSETQ come from the germline V gene.

This clone came up once. The genes are TRBV6-1 and TRBJ2-2, with 8 bases lining up with TRBD2. V was clipped by 5 bases and J by 10 bases; unmatched bases: 6. CDR1 is MNHNS and CDR2 is SASEGT in the germline V gene. The CDR3 consists of 13 residues. CDR3 amino acids: CASSHSGVEELFF. CDR3 nucleotide sequence: TGTGCCAGCAGTCATAGCGGGGTTGAGGAGCTGTTTTTT.

The chain employs TRBV19 and TRBJ2-3; a weak D match, TRBD2 (5 bases). Germline CDR1 reads LNHDA; CDR2 reads SQIVND (reference sequence). The V end was cut by 5 bases, the J end by 3 bases, with 9 bases between. The CDR3 runs 13 residues. The CDR3 bases are TGTGCCAGTAGTTTTCTAGCAACAGATACGCAGTATTTT. Protein sequence: CASSFLATDTQYF.

There are a few counts of this clone. The chain links TRBV7-9 to TRBJ2-7; a possible D gene is TRBD2 (5 bases). Germline V gives CDR1 SEHNR, CDR2 FQNEAQ (reference sequence). The V end lost 3 bases, the J end lost 7 bases, and 10 bases lay between the germline ends. The CDR3 is made up of 12 amino acids. The CDR3 is CASSFARTEQYF. The CDR3 DNA reads TGTGCCAGCAGCTTCGCAAGGACTGAGCAGTACTTC.

This chain links TRBV6-6 with TRBJ1-5; TRBD1 agrees at 8 bases. The CDR3 loop spans 15 amino acids. V lost 6 bases to trimming and J lost 3 bases; unmatched junction nucleotides: 7. Germline V gene lookup returns CDR1 MNHNY and CDR2 SVGAGI (reference sequence). This CDR3 is CASSPQGATNQPQHF. CDR3 in DNA: TGTGCCAGCAGCCCTCAGGGGGCCACCAATCAGCCCCAGCATTTT.

The J gene is TRBJ2-7, the V gene TRBV9; TRBD1 aligns across 12 bases. Germline CDR1 is SGDLS and CDR2 is YYNGEE. The CDR3 extends over 14 amino acids. V trimming: 3 bases; J trimming: 7 bases; junction bases outside the gene matches: 5. The chain's CDR3 is CASSAGQGAGEQYF. The CDR3 region has the DNA TGTGCCAGCAGCGCGGGACAGGGGGCCGGGGAGCAGTACTTC.

The V and J genes are TRBV11-3 and TRBJ2-3, with D hard to call. Trimming removed 5 bases from V and 7 bases from J, with 7 bases in between. The germline V gene encodes CDR1 SGHNT and CDR2 YENEEA. The CDR3 consists of 11 residues. The CDR3 region is CASSPSYTQYF. In nucleotides, the CDR3 is TGTGCCAGCAGCCCCTCGTATACGCAGTATTTT.

CDR3 DNA: TGTGCCAGCACCCCCCCGGGGCAGGGGGCTTACAATGAGCAGTTCTTC. It is translated as CASTPPGQGAYNEQFF. The chain links TRBV6-6 to TRBJ2-1, with TRBD1 identical over 8 bases. J was trimmed by 4 bases and V by 7 bases; bases with no gene match: 12. CDR1 and CDR2 from the germline V gene are MNHNY and SVGAGI (reference sequence). This CDR3 has 16 residues.

This chain connects TRBV27 to TRBJ2-7; no clear D gene. CDR3 length equals 13 residues. The germline V gene has CDR1 MNHEY and CDR2 SMNVEV (reference sequence). V shed 4 bases and J shed 6 bases, with 13 bases lying between them. The CDR3: CASSSARAREQYF. CDR3 sequence (DNA): TGTGCCAGCAGTTCCGCCCGGGCTCGCGAGCAGTACTTC.

This clone has only a few counts. CDR3 nucleotide sequence: TGTGCCAGCAGTTTGAATCCCGGACAGGGGGATCAGCCCCAGCATTTT. It translates to CASSLNPGQGDQPQHF. V gene TRBV6-5 combines with J gene TRBJ1-5; TRBD1 aligns across 10 bases. The V gene's germline CDR1 is MNHEY and CDR2 SVGAGI. The CDR3 length is 16 residues. The V gene end was trimmed by 4 bases and the J gene end by 5 bases; junction bases not matched to a gene: 8.

The chain recombines TRBV25-1 with TRBJ2-2; D may be TRBD2 (5 bases). There are 17 residues in the CDR3. Germline lookup yields CDR1 MGHDK and CDR2 SYGVNS. Trimming removed 3 bases from V and 2 bases from J, with 16 bases in between. CDR3 nucleotides: TGTGCCAGCAGTGATGTAGAGAGGGTATCAAACACCGGGGAGCTGTTTTTT. The encoded protein is CASSDVERVSNTGELFF. The whole variable domain, remainder taken from reference TRBV25-1 and TRBJ2-2, is EADIYQTPRYLVIGTGKKITLECSQTMGHDKMYWYQQDPGMELHLIHYSYGVNSTEKGDLSSESTVSRIRTEHFPLTLESARPSHTSQYLCASSDVERVSNTGELFFGEGSRLTVL.

J is TRBJ2-2 and V is TRBV5-4; 8 bases are shared with TRBD2. V shed 2 bases and J 1 base; nucleotides not matched to a gene: 4. CDR3 length equals 16 residues. Germline assignment: CDR1 SGHNT and CDR2 YYREEE (reference sequence). The CDR3 DNA reads TGTGCCAGCAGCTTAGGACGGGGGGGGAACACCGGGGAGCTGTTTTTT. Translated, it gives CASSLGRGGNTGELFF.

The chain has TRBV4-1 and TRBJ2-7, with 7 bases matching TRBD2. Germline CDR1 is MGHRA and CDR2 is YSYEKL. The CDR3 length is 15 residues. Unmatched junction bases numbered 11, after V lost 3 bases and J lost 6 bases. CDR3 sequence reads: CASSQGGDGRGEQYF. CDR3 sequence (DNA): TGCGCCAGCAGCCAGGGGGGGGACGGCCGGGGCGAGCAGTACTTC.

Concerning this clone: The junction and the germline gene differ at one end; a read error may be behind it. This chain links TRBV18 with TRBJ2-3; the D call may be TRBD1 or TRBD2 (5 bases each). The CDR3 contains 15 residues. CDR1 is KGHSH and CDR2 is LQKENI in the germline V gene. The CDR3 DNA sequence: TGTGCCAGCTCAACACCGGGGCGCAGCACAGATACGCAGTATTTT. This encodes CASSTPGRSTDTQYF.

The chain employs TRBV5-6 and TRBJ2-3; maybe TRBD1 (5 bases). V dropped 0 bases and J dropped 2 bases, with 10 bases sitting between them. The CDR3 runs 15 residues. CDR1 and CDR2 from the germline V gene are SGHDT and YYEEEE. This chain's CDR3 is CASSLAIGVTDTQYF. The DNA of the CDR3 is TGTGCCAGCAGCTTGGCGATAGGGGTCACAGATACGCAGTATTTT.

The chain combines TRBV5-4 with TRBJ2-5; the D is unclear. V dropped 0 bases and J dropped 2 bases, with 11 bases sitting between them. Germline-derived CDR1 and CDR2 are SGHNT and YYREEE (reference sequence). This CDR3 is 15 amino acids long. The CDR3 reads CASSLEAAAQETQYF. The CDR3 bases are TGTGCCAGCAGCTTGGAGGCGGCAGCGCAAGAGACCCAGTACTTC.

This clone has more than one count but fewer than ten. The genes are TRBV6-5 and TRBJ2-7, with TRBD1 matching 11 bases. With V trimmed by 8 bases and J by 4 bases, 7 bases remained unmatched. The CDR3 is 14 residues long. CDR1 MNHEY and CDR2 SVGAGI come from the germline V gene. CDR3 loop: CASGWTGGGYEQYF. The CDR3 DNA follows: TGTGCCAGCGGCTGGACAGGGGGCGGGTACGAGCAGTACTTC.

The chain links TRBV7-9 to TRBJ2-7; the D gene is possibly TRBD2 (6 bases). Germline V gene lookup returns CDR1 SEHNR and CDR2 FQNEAQ (reference sequence). The CDR3 has 14 amino acids. With 0 bases removed from V and 5 bases from J, the gap between germline ends came to 11 bases. The CDR3 nucleotides read TGTGCCAGCAGCTTAGCGGGGGGTCTGGACGAGCAGTACTTC. Translated, it gives CASSLAGGLDEQYF.

V gene TRBV5-1 combines with J gene TRBJ1-2; 7 bases are shared with TRBD1. Germline V lookup: CDR1 SGHRS, CDR2 YFSETQ. The trim removed 5 bases at V and 2 bases at J, leaving 3 bases unmatched. The CDR3 has 13 amino acids. The CDR3, as DNA: TGCGCCAGCAGGGGGGGACAGAACTATGGCTACACCTTC. It specifies CASRGGQNYGYTF.